The clone carrying this T cell receptor (beta chain) is medium-sized by share. No antigen is known for it. This entry belongs to a study of T and B cells in COVID-19 patients. Study findings and constraints: Active COVID-19 showed highly clonal TRB repertoires; recovery showed diversity and richness above healthy donors.

The germline gives CDR1 LNHDA, CDR2 SQIVND (reference sequence). Trimming removed 8 bases from V and 4 bases from J, with 20 bases in between. CDR3 size: 16 residues. From blood, roughly 250-550 ng of genomic DNA served as TRB template. TRB rearrangements were amplified by multiplex PCR with BIOMED2 TRB-A/B primers. TCRdb re-analysed the multiplex PCR reads in MiXCR, keeping a single row per CDR3 protein. This sample yields 7,700 or so distinct CDR3 sequences, of which about 28% are seen a single time; 15% to 20% belongs to the top ten. Source material: blood. The origin of this receptor is a human donor with active COVID-19. The chain joins TRBV19 to TRBJ1-4; D is uncertain. The CDR3 coding sequence is TGTGCCAGTTCTCCCACCCAAGGGCTCTATAATGAAAAACTGTTTTTT. Protein: CASSPTQGLYNEKLFF.